Listed below are T cell receptor beta chains from one sample, sequenced in a study of CD8+CD57+ T cells in acquired aplastic anemia. TCRdb reprocessed the reads with MiXCR, giving one entry per CDR3 protein. The sample contains fewer than 250,000 distinct CDR3 sequences, around 45% of which appear only once. The source material was sorted CD4+, CD8+, or CD8+CD57+ T cells (not recorded which) from PBMCs. All receptors come from a human donor with aplastic anemia. Both conserved end residues are part of each CDR3. D genes are given only for firm matches. Part of the rows lack a size; the others show once, few, many or a class for expanded clones.

J: TRBJ2-7; size: few; length: 13; D: .; V: TRBV6-1; CDR3: CASSWIQGTEQYF; DNA: TGTGCCAGCAGTTGGATCCAGGGGACCGAGCAGTACTTC
J: TRBJ1-1; size: many; length: 13; D: .; V: TRBV12-3/TRBV12-4; CDR3: CASSFGGYTEAFF; DNA: TGTGCCAGCAGTTTTGGGGGGTACACTGAAGCTTTCTTT
J: TRBJ1-2; size: .; length: 13; D: .; V: TRBV2; CDR3: CASSAGAIYGYTF; DNA: TGTGCCAGCAGTGCTGGGGCCATCTATGGCTACACCTTC
J: TRBJ2-6; size: .; length: 14; D: .; V: TRBV7-9; CDR3: CASSHGTGANVLTF; DNA: TGCGCCAGCAGCCATGGCACAGGGGCCAACGTCCTGACTTTC
J: TRBJ2-7; size: many; length: 13; D: .; V: TRBV5-6; CDR3: CASSLEFSYEQYF; DNA: TGTGCCAGCAGCTTGGAATTCTCCTACGAGCAGTACTTC
J: TRBJ2-7; size: many; length: 13; D: .; V: TRBV15; CDR3: CATSSATLDEQYF; DNA: TGTGCCACCAGCAGCGCGACCCTGGACGAGCAGTACTTC
J: TRBJ2-7; size: .; length: 14; D: .; V: TRBV25-1; CDR3: CASSHAGTGLEQYF; DNA: TGTGCCAGCAGTCACGCGGGCACAGGTTTGGAGCAGTACTTC
J: TRBJ1-6; size: .; length: 13; D: TRBD1; V: TRBV6-6; CDR3: CAVRTGEYSPLHF; DNA: TGTGCCGTCCGTACAGGGGAGTATTCACCCCTCCACTTT
J: TRBJ2-1; size: .; length: 16; D: .; V: TRBV4-1; CDR3: CASSQGGTGAYNEQFF; DNA: TGCGCCAGCAGCCAAGGGGGGACTGGTGCTTACAATGAGCAGTTCTTC
J: TRBJ2-6; size: .; length: 17; D: .; V: TRBV25-1; CDR3: CASSEYTGMAGANVLTF; DNA: TGTGCCAGCAGTGAATATACGGGTATGGCTGGGGCCAACGTCCTGACTTTC
J: TRBJ1-4; size: many; length: 15; D: TRBD1; V: TRBV7-9; CDR3: CASSKGQGGNEKLFF; DNA: TGTGCCAGCAGCAAAGGACAGGGTGGTAATGAAAAACTGTTTTTT
J: TRBJ2-5; size: .; length: 14; D: .; V: TRBV7-9; CDR3: CASSLGVLGETQYF; DNA: TGTGCCAGTAGCCTAGGTGTTTTAGGGGAGACCCAGTACTTC
J: TRBJ1-3; size: many; length: 15; D: .; V: TRBV27; CDR3: CASSLGRGAGNTIYF; DNA: TGTGCCAGCAGTTTAGGAAGGGGCGCTGGAAACACCATATATTTT
J: TRBJ1-2; size: .; length: 13; D: .; V: TRBV30; CDR3: CAWSVGRVGGYTF; DNA: TGTGCCTGGAGTGTTGGGAGGGTAGGCGGCTACACCTTC
J: TRBJ1-1; size: few; length: 16; D: .; V: TRBV6-2/TRBV6-3; CDR3: CASSYSMIFLAGEAFF; DNA: TGTGCCAGCAGTTACTCAATGATTTTCTTGGCAGGTGAAGCTTTCTTT
J: TRBJ1-5; size: many; length: 14; D: .; V: TRBV20-1; CDR3: CSARTPRGWQPQHF; DNA: TGCAGTGCCCGCACTCCGAGGGGTTGGCAGCCCCAGCATTTT
J: TRBJ1-6; size: .; length: 15; D: TRBD1; V: TRBV7-2; CDR3: CASSPTGGLGSPLHF; DNA: TGTGCCAGCAGTCCAACAGGGGGCTTAGGTTCACCCCTCCACTTT
J: TRBJ2-7; size: .; length: 13; D: TRBD1; V: TRBV5-4; CDR3: CASSRQGFYEQYF; DNA: TGTGCCAGCAGCAGACAGGGCTTCTACGAGCAGTACTTC
J: TRBJ2-7; size: .; length: 14; D: TRBD1; V: TRBV7-9; CDR3: CASSSGTGVGEQYF; DNA: TGTGCCAGCAGCTCAGGGACAGGGGTGGGGGAGCAGTACTTC
J: TRBJ2-1; size: many; length: 14; D: .; V: TRBV13; CDR3: CASSLVDSYNEQFF; DNA: TGTGCCAGCAGCTTAGTGGACTCCTACAATGAGCAGTTCTTC
J: TRBJ1-5; size: .; length: 12; D: .; V: TRBV20-1; CDR3: CSRSGYNQPQHF; DNA: TGCAGTCGCTCAGGGTACAATCAGCCCCAGCATTTT
J: TRBJ1-1; size: many; length: 16; D: .; V: TRBV7-9; CDR3: CASRPAQRDTSTEAFF; DNA: TGTGCCAGCAGACCGGCTCAACGGGACACAAGCACTGAAGCTTTCTTT
J: TRBJ1-5; size: few; length: 14; D: TRBD1; V: TRBV13; CDR3: CASSQPGGREPQHF; DNA: TGTGCCAGCAGTCAGCCAGGGGGGCGGGAGCCCCAGCATTTT
J: TRBJ2-1; size: .; length: 17; D: .; V: TRBV25-1; CDR3: CASSEFRQGRGHNEQFF; DNA: TGTGCCAGCAGTGAATTCCGACAGGGGAGGGGGCACAATGAGCAGTTCTTC
J: TRBJ1-6; size: .; length: 15; D: TRBD1; V: TRBV5-1; CDR3: CASSPGTGGNSPLHF; DNA: TGCGCCAGCAGCCCGGGGACAGGAGGCAATTCACCCCTCCACTTT
J: TRBJ1-5; size: .; length: 15; D: TRBD1; V: TRBV19; CDR3: CASKFTTRGNQPQHF; DNA: TGTGCCAGTAAATTTACTACCAGGGGGAATCAGCCCCAGCATTTT
J: TRBJ1-4; size: many; length: 17; D: TRBD1; V: TRBV7-9; CDR3: CASSLGDRAKGDEKLFF; DNA: TGTGCCAGCAGCTTAGGAGACAGGGCGAAAGGGGATGAAAAACTGTTTTTT
J: TRBJ1-1; size: once; length: 13; D: TRBD1; V: TRBV7-6; CDR3: CASSTGQELEAFF; DNA: TGTGCCAGCAGCACTGGACAGGAGCTCGAAGCTTTCTTT
J: TRBJ1-1; size: many; length: 16; D: TRBD1; V: TRBV7-9; CDR3: CASSSLDGTVYTEAFF; DNA: TGTGCCAGCAGCTCCCTTGATGGGACAGTTTACACTGAAGCTTTCTTT
J: TRBJ2-2; size: .; length: 13; D: .; V: TRBV3-1; CDR3: CASSGSNTGELFF; DNA: TGTGCCAGTTCGGGATCAAACACCGGGGAGCTGTTTTTT
J: TRBJ2-4; size: few; length: 14; D: TRBD2; V: TRBV4-1; CDR3: CASSQSLAAGEQYF; DNA: TGCGCCAGCAGCCAATCCCTGGCAGCGGGGGAGCAGTACTTC
J: TRBJ2-7; size: many; length: 15; D: TRBD1; V: TRBV3-1; CDR3: CASSQGQGASYEQYF; DNA: TGTGCCAGCAGCCAGGGACAGGGGGCCTCCTACGAGCAGTACTTC
J: TRBJ1-5; size: .; length: 15; D: .; V: TRBV24-1; CDR3: CATSDPGLGVETQHF; DNA: TGTGCCACCAGTGATCCGGGACTAGGTGTGGAGACCCAGCATTTT
J: TRBJ2-7; size: .; length: 14; D: TRBD1; V: TRBV30; CDR3: CAWSEGTGGYEQYF; DNA: TGTGCCTGGAGTGAAGGGACAGGGGGTTACGAGCAGTACTTC
J: TRBJ1-4; size: .; length: 14; D: TRBD1; V: TRBV28; CDR3: CASSDRVTNEKLFF; DNA: TGTGCCAGCAGTGACAGGGTTACTAATGAAAAACTGTTTTTT
J: TRBJ2-1; size: many; length: 14; D: .; V: TRBV7-9; CDR3: CASSGSDTLNEQFF; DNA: TGTGCCAGCAGCGGGTCGGACACCCTCAATGAGCAGTTCTTC
J: TRBJ2-5; size: many; length: 15; D: .; V: TRBV5-1; CDR3: CASSGGGRSLETQYF; DNA: TGCGCCAGCAGCGGGGGCGGTCGGTCCCTAGAGACCCAGTACTTC
J: TRBJ2-1; size: many; length: 16; D: .; V: TRBV10-3; CDR3: CAISEGQSSSYNEQFF; DNA: TGTGCCATCAGCGAAGGACAGTCCAGCTCCTACAATGAGCAGTTCTTC
J: TRBJ2-1; size: once; length: 15; D: .; V: TRBV20-1; CDR3: CSARNLGTGGNEQFF; DNA: TGCAGTGCTAGAAATCTGGGGACCGGGGGCAATGAGCAGTTCTTC
J: TRBJ2-4; size: .; length: 17; D: TRBD1; V: TRBV7-2; CDR3: CASRLRQGNLAKNIQYF; DNA: TGTGCCAGCAGGCTCCGACAGGGGAACTTAGCCAAAAACATTCAGTACTTC
J: TRBJ2-1; size: .; length: 17; D: TRBD2; V: TRBV30; CDR3: CAWSGGTSGRSNNEQFF; DNA: TGTGCCTGGAGTGGGGGGACTAGCGGGAGAAGTAACAATGAGCAGTTCTTC
J: TRBJ1-4; size: .; length: 13; D: .; V: TRBV24-1; CDR3: CATSAGEGEKLFF; DNA: TGTGCCACCAGTGCAGGGGAGGGTGAAAAACTGTTTTTT
J: TRBJ1-1; size: many; length: 15; D: TRBD1; V: TRBV7-9; CDR3: CASSLLRGRDTEAFF; DNA: TGTGCCAGCAGCTTACTTAGGGGGCGGGACACTGAAGCTTTCTTT
J: TRBJ2-3; size: .; length: 15; D: TRBD2; V: TRBV24-1; CDR3: CATEGLAGRGDTQYF; DNA: TGTGCCACGGAAGGCCTGGCCGGGAGGGGAGATACGCAGTATTTT
J: TRBJ2-7; size: .; length: 13; D: .; V: TRBV7-9; CDR3: CASGLRREGEQYF; DNA: TGTGCCAGCGGTCTCCGGAGAGAGGGCGAGCAGTACTTC
J: TRBJ1-2; size: many; length: 14; D: TRBD1; V: TRBV7-9; CDR3: CASSPQTGGYGYTF; DNA: TGTGCCAGCAGCCCCCAGACAGGGGGCTATGGCTACACCTTC
J: TRBJ2-7; size: .; length: 10; D: .; V: TRBV19; CDR3: CASHRLEQYF; DNA: TGTGCCAGCCACCGGCTCGAGCAGTACTTC
J: TRBJ1-5; size: .; length: 16; D: .; V: TRBV19; CDR3: CASRAERLGGNQPQHF; DNA: TGTGCCAGTAGGGCTGAAAGATTGGGGGGCAATCAGCCCCAGCATTTT
J: TRBJ1-2; size: few; length: 14; D: TRBD1; V: TRBV7-9; CDR3: CASSLGQPNYGYTF; DNA: TGTGCCAGCAGCTTGGGACAGCCTAACTATGGCTACACCTTC
J: TRBJ1-1; size: .; length: 15; D: .; V: TRBV9; CDR3: CASSVTGEMNTEAFF; DNA: TGTGCCAGCAGCGTGACGGGAGAGATGAACACTGAAGCTTTCTTT
J: TRBJ1-4; size: many; length: 14; D: .; V: TRBV20-1; CDR3: CSASSFETEEKLFF; DNA: TGCAGTGCTAGTAGTTTTGAGACAGAAGAAAAACTGTTTTTT
J: TRBJ2-1; size: few; length: 20; D: TRBD2; V: TRBV4-3; CDR3: CASSPKGLAGGRSPGDEQFF; DNA: TGCGCCAGCAGCCCTAAGGGACTAGCGGGGGGGCGGTCCCCTGGGGATGAGCAGTTCTTC
J: TRBJ2-5; size: once; length: 16; D: TRBD2; V: TRBV9; CDR3: CASSVGLAGPQETQYF; DNA: TGTGCCAGCAGCGTAGGGCTAGCGGGGCCCCAAGAGACCCAGTACTTC
J: TRBJ2-7; size: .; length: 15; D: .; V: TRBV6-1; CDR3: CASSEIGDDSYEQYF; DNA: TGTGCCAGCAGTGAAATAGGGGATGACTCCTACGAGCAGTACTTC
J: TRBJ2-2; size: .; length: 17; D: .; V: TRBV7-3; CDR3: CASSLLNPRLSTGELFF; DNA: TGTGCCAGCAGCCTACTAAACCCCCGACTATCTACCGGGGAGCTGTTTTTT
J: TRBJ1-1; size: .; length: 14; D: .; V: TRBV30; CDR3: CAWNRGSGDTEAFF; DNA: TGTGCCTGGAACCGGGGATCAGGGGACACTGAAGCTTTCTTT
J: TRBJ2-7; size: once; length: 15; D: TRBD1; V: TRBV7-8; CDR3: CASSPTPDRLYEQYF; DNA: TGTGCCAGCAGCCCGACCCCGGACAGGCTCTACGAGCAGTACTTC